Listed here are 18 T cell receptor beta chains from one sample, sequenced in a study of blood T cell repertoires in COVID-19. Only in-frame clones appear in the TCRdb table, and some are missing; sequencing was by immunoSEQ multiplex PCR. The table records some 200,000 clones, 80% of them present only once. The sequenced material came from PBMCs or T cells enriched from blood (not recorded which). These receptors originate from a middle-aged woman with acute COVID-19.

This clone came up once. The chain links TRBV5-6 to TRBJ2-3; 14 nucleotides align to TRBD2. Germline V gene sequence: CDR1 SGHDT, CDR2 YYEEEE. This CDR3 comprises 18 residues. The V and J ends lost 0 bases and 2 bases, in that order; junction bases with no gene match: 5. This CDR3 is CASSLAGTSGRITDTQYF. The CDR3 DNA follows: TGTGCCAGCAGCTTGGCCGGGACTAGCGGGAGAATCACAGATACGCAGTATTTT.

The DNA for the CDR3 is TGTGCCACCAGAGCTAAAGCGGGAGCGGGCTACAATGAGCAGTTCTTC. This codes for CATRAKAGAGYNEQFF. V usage is TRBV24-1 and J usage is TRBJ2-1; 8 bases fit TRBD2. Losses at the gene ends were 7 bases for V and 3 bases for J; bases not matched to a gene: 10. The germline CDR1 and CDR2 sequences are KGHDR and SFDVKD. The CDR3 is 16 residues long.

CDR3 in DNA: TGCGCCAGCAGTCGAGGTGCGGGGCGGAATGTGCAGTACTTC. Translating it yields CASSRGAGRNVQYF. The chain joins TRBV5-1 to TRBJ2-7, with D tentatively TRBD2 (6 bases). CDR1 is SGHRS and CDR2 is YFSETQ in the germline V gene. The CDR3 totals 14 residues. V was pared by 5 bases and J by 9 bases, with 21 bases between.

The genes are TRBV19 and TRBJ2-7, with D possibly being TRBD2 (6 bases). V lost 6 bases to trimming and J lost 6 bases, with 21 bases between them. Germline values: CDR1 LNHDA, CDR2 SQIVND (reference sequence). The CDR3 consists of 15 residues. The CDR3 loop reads CASSQATRMGGEQYF. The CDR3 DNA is TGTGCCAGTAGCCAAGCCACCAGGATGGGGGGCGAGCAGTACTTC.

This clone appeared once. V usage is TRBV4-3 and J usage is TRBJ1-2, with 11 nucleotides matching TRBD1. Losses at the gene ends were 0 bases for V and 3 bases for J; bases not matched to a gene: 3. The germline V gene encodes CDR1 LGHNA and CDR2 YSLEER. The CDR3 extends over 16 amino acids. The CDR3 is CASSQEGQGGDYGYTF. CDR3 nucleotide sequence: TGCGCCAGCAGCCAAGAGGGACAGGGGGGAGACTATGGCTACACCTTC.

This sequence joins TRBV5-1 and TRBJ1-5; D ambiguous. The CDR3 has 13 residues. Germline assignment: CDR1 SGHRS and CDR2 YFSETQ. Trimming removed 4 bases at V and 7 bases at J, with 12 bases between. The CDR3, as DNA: TGCGCCAGCAGCCCGGAGGGTGGGCAGCCCCAGCATTTT. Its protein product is CASSPEGGQPQHF.

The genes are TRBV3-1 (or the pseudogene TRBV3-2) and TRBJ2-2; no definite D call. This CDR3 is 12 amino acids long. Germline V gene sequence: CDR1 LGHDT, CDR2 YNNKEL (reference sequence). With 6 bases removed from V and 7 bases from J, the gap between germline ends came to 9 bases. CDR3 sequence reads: CASRTVNGELFF. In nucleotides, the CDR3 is TGTGCCAGCAGAACGGTTAACGGGGAGCTGTTTTTT.

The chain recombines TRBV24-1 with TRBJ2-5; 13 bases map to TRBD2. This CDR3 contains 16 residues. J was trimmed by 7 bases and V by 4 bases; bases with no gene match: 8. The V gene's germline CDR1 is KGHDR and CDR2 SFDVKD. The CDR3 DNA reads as TGTGCCACCAGTGACCCTGGGACTAGCGGGAAATCGACCCAGTACTTC. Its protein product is CATSDPGTSGKSTQYF.

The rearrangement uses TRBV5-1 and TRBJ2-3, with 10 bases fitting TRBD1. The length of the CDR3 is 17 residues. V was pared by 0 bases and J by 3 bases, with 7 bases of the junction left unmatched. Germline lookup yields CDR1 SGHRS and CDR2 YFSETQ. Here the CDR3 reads CASSLARGQGWTDTQYF. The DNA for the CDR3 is TGCGCCAGCAGCTTGGCCAGGGGACAGGGGTGGACAGATACGCAGTATTTT.

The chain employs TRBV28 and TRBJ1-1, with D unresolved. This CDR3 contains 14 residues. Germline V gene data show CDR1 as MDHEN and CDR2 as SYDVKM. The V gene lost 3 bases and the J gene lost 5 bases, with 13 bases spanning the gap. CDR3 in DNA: TGTGCCAGCAGTTTCTCGAGGAGTCTTACTGAAGCTTTCTTT. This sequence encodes CASSFSRSLTEAFF.

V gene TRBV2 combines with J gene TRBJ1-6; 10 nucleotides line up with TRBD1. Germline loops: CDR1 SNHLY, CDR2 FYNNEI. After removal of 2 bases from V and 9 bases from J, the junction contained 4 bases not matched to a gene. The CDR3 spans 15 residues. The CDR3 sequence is CASSERGQGTSPLHF. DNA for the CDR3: TGTGCCAGCAGTGAAAGGGGACAGGGGACTTCACCCCTCCACTTT. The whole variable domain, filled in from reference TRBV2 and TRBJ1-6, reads EPEVTQTPSHQVTQMGQEVILRCVPISNHLYFYWYRQILGQKVEFLVSFYNNEISEKSEIFDDQFSVERPDGSNFTLKIRSTKLEDSAMYFCASSERGQGTSPLHFGNGTRLTVT.

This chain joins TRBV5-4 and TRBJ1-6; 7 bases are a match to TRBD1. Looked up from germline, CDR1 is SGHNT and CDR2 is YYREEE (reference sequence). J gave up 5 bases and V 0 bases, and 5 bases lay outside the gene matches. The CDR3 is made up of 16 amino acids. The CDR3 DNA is TGTGCCAGCAGCTTGGCCGGGACAGCTGATAATTCACCCCTCCACTTT. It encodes CASSLAGTADNSPLHF.

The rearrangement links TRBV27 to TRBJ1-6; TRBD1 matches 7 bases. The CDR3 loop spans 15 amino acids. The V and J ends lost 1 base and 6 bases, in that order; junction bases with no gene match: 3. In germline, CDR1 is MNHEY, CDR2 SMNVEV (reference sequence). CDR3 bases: TGTGCCAGCAGTTTATGGGACAGCGGTAATTCACCCCTCCACTTT. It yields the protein CASSLWDSGNSPLHF.

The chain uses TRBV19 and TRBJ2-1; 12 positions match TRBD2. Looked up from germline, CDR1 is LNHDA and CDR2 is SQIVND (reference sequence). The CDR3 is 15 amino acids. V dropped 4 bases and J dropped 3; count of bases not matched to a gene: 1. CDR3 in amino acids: CASSTGLAGYNEQFF. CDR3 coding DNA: TGTGCCAGTAGTACGGGACTAGCGGGCTACAATGAGCAGTTCTTC.

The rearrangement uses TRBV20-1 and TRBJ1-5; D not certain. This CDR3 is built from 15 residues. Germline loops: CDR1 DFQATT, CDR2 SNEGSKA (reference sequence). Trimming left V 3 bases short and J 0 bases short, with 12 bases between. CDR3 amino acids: CSASPAIYSNQPQHF. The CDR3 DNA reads TGCAGTGCTAGTCCAGCGATTTATAGCAATCAGCCCCAGCATTTT.

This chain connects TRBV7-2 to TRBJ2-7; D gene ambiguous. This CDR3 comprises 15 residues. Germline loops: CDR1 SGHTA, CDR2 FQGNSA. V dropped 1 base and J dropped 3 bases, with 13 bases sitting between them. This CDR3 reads CASSLDSAEHYEQYF. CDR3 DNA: TGTGCCAGCAGCTTAGATTCCGCGGAGCACTACGAGCAGTACTTC.

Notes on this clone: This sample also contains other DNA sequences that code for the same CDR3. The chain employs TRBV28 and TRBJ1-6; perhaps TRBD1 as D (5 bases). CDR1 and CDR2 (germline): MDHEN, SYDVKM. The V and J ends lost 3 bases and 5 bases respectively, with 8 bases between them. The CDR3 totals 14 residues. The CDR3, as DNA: TGTGCCAGCAGTTTGGGGCAGGATAATTCACCCCTCCACTTT. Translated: CASSLGQDNSPLHF.

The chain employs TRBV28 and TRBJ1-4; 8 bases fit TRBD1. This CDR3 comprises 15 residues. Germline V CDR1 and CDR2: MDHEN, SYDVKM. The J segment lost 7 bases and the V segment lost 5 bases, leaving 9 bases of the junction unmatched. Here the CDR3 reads CASSQKTGVSEKLFF. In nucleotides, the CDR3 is TGTGCCAGCAGTCAGAAGACAGGGGTCAGTGAAAAACTGTTTTTT.